The rows below give T cell receptor beta chains drawn from one sample of a study of identical twins. MiXCR, applied by TCRdb to the 5' RACE reads, yields one record per CDR3 protein. This repertoire shows 260,000 or so distinct CDR3 sequences, approximately 6.8% found once; its top ten account for roughly 5.4%. The data also belong to a second study, concerning yellow fever vaccine responses in identical twins.

The sample was CD8+ T cells sorted from blood. These receptor sequences come from a woman younger than 30 in good health. Each CDR3 is given without its conserved first and last residue. The order of the fields is CDR3 protein, J gene, V gene.

cdr3_aa: ASSLTSGWGTGGTDTQY
j_call: TRBJ2-3
v_call: TRBV7-3

cdr3_aa: SARDPIGDEQY
j_call: TRBJ2-7
v_call: TRBV20-1

cdr3_aa: ASSFGTGANQPQH
j_call: TRBJ1-5
v_call: TRBV12-3/TRBV12-4

cdr3_aa: ASSLARTASGLKETQY
j_call: TRBJ2-5
v_call: TRBV5-5

cdr3_aa: ASSFSTSVLTGELF
j_call: TRBJ2-2
v_call: TRBV5-6

cdr3_aa: ASSLDASGRGEQY
j_call: TRBJ2-7
v_call: TRBV7-2

cdr3_aa: ASSYILASPVYNEQF
j_call: TRBJ2-1
v_call: TRBV12-3/TRBV12-4

cdr3_aa: ASSRVGLASTDTQY
j_call: TRBJ2-3
v_call: TRBV14

cdr3_aa: ASSKSRTQETQY
j_call: TRBJ2-5
v_call: TRBV21-1

cdr3_aa: ASRDNSYEQY
j_call: TRBJ2-7
v_call: TRBV28

cdr3_aa: ASSQGLGLNTEAF
j_call: TRBJ1-1
v_call: TRBV12-3/TRBV12-4

cdr3_aa: ASSCLNTQY
j_call: TRBJ2-3
v_call: TRBV9

cdr3_aa: ASSAGGADTQY
j_call: TRBJ2-3
v_call: TRBV9

cdr3_aa: ASSLVGVSTDTQY
j_call: TRBJ2-3
v_call: TRBV5-5

cdr3_aa: AISDGREETQY
j_call: TRBJ2-5
v_call: TRBV10-3

cdr3_aa: ASTIEYSNQPQH
j_call: TRBJ1-5
v_call: TRBV28

cdr3_aa: SVWLMGTQY
j_call: TRBJ2-5
v_call: TRBV29-1

cdr3_aa: ASSLSGTSGETDTQY
j_call: TRBJ2-3
v_call: TRBV4-1

cdr3_aa: ASSPGGVNKNIQY
j_call: TRBJ2-4
v_call: TRBV13

cdr3_aa: SVVPPGQVSVGANVLT
j_call: TRBJ2-6
v_call: TRBV29-1

cdr3_aa: ASTPVAGGPKETQY
j_call: TRBJ2-5
v_call: TRBV3-1

cdr3_aa: ASSYSLREGDTQY
j_call: TRBJ2-3
v_call: TRBV6-5

cdr3_aa: ASSDGSGELF
j_call: TRBJ2-2
v_call: TRBV5-6

cdr3_aa: ASSPRMSTDTQY
j_call: TRBJ2-3
v_call: TRBV7-8

cdr3_aa: ASSLMASPSPSYEQY
j_call: TRBJ2-7
v_call: TRBV27

cdr3_aa: ASSPERGIPDTQY
j_call: TRBJ2-3
v_call: TRBV11-1

cdr3_aa: SVEDLRRIGLNYGYT
j_call: TRBJ1-2
v_call: TRBV29-1

cdr3_aa: ASSAGFSYNEQF
j_call: TRBJ2-1
v_call: TRBV21-1

cdr3_aa: ASIPWGTSGYNEQF
j_call: TRBJ2-1
v_call: TRBV2

cdr3_aa: ASSLESLGQY
j_call: TRBJ2-7
v_call: TRBV13

cdr3_aa: ATSRDLYRTGSGELF
j_call: TRBJ2-2
v_call: TRBV15

cdr3_aa: ASSSLGVYEQY
j_call: TRBJ2-7
v_call: TRBV12-3/TRBV12-4

cdr3_aa: ASSLVVSGQVLGGEPYEQY
j_call: TRBJ2-7
v_call: TRBV11-2

cdr3_aa: ASSLAGATNEKLF
j_call: TRBJ1-4
v_call: TRBV7-8

cdr3_aa: ASVTNPNEQF
j_call: TRBJ2-1
v_call: TRBV7-9

cdr3_aa: ASSLAVLWLHAAKNIQY
j_call: TRBJ2-4
v_call: TRBV7-8

cdr3_aa: ASSFLVWGEETQY
j_call: TRBJ2-5
v_call: TRBV28

cdr3_aa: ASTPAGGTGELF
j_call: TRBJ2-2
v_call: TRBV28

cdr3_aa: ASSLSAPYNEQF
j_call: TRBJ2-1
v_call: TRBV27

cdr3_aa: ASSLGNGYGYT
j_call: TRBJ1-2
v_call: TRBV7-9

cdr3_aa: ASSGLTASTDTQY
j_call: TRBJ2-3
v_call: TRBV5-1

cdr3_aa: ASSGGGQVSYNEQF
j_call: TRBJ2-1
v_call: TRBV4-1

cdr3_aa: ASSLEAPSNEQF
j_call: TRBJ2-1
v_call: TRBV5-5

cdr3_aa: ASSYPTLGYQETQY
j_call: TRBJ2-5
v_call: TRBV5-6

cdr3_aa: ASAGFPGDEQF
j_call: TRBJ2-1
v_call: TRBV11-3

cdr3_aa: ASSLDPRETQY
j_call: TRBJ2-5
v_call: TRBV6-2/TRBV6-3

cdr3_aa: ASSDGTTNTGELF
j_call: TRBJ2-2
v_call: TRBV9

cdr3_aa: SVGGPPSSYEQY
j_call: TRBJ2-7
v_call: TRBV29-1

cdr3_aa: ASSEVVGQYEQY
j_call: TRBJ2-7
v_call: TRBV2

cdr3_aa: ASSLGDPYNEQF
j_call: TRBJ2-1
v_call: TRBV28

cdr3_aa: ASSQGASSGPPLH
j_call: TRBJ1-6
v_call: TRBV4-1

cdr3_aa: ASSSWDRGYRAGEGNEQF
j_call: TRBJ2-1
v_call: TRBV28

cdr3_aa: SVEGLAGGASSYNEQF
j_call: TRBJ2-1
v_call: TRBV29-1

cdr3_aa: ASSTSWTSGHYEQH
j_call: TRBJ2-7
v_call: TRBV27